This record concerns one TCR beta chain sequence. The data derive from a study of blood T cell repertoires in COVID-19. Study at large: The origin of the acute and convalescent COVID-19 samples was the United States, Italy and Spain. PBMCs, B-cell-depleted T cells, or T cells were the source of the cDNA or gDNA that made up the material.

In the source study's methods: Cell counts per sample came from amplifying reference gene primers. Using immunoSEQ multiplex PCR, the repertoire was profiled, and TCRdb retains in-frame clones only, with some absent. V and J calls and clone size are as listed in that table; D and trimming were resolved from the DNA. The sample shows 300,000 to 450,000 clones, around 90% of them seen only once. Trimming pared 2 bases from V and 0 bases from J, leaving 5 bases between. CDR1 and CDR2 from the germline V gene are SGHTA and FQGTGA. This CDR3 is built from 15 residues. This sequence joins TRBV7-3 and TRBJ2-6; D call uncertain. This sequence was found in a human donor in a cohort sampled during active COVID-19. Sequenced: peripheral blood. CDR3 sequence (DNA): TGTGCCAGCAGCTTATCGGGCTCTGGGGCCAACGTCCTGACTTTC. Translating gives CASSLSGSGANVLTF.